The 12 T cell receptor beta chains below come from one sample, sequenced in a study of OX40 agonist ivuxolimab in advanced cancers. The repertoire was sequenced with immunoSEQ multiplex PCR; TCRdb's copy has only in-frame clones and lacks some. Among some 99,000 clones, 90% were seen once, and the ten largest hold about 1.5%. The sample consisted of CD4+ or CD8+ T cells sorted from blood, taken in a trial of the OX40 agonist ivuxolimab. These receptors were collected from an adult with an advanced solid tumor such as melanoma, head and neck, liver or kidney cancer.

The CDR3 DNA follows: TGTGCCAGCAGCCAAGAGATCTCAGGGGCTGGAAACACCATATATTTT. Translating it yields CASSQEISGAGNTIYF. V and J are TRBV4-2 and TRBJ1-3; D might be TRBD1 (6 bases). Per germline, CDR1 LGHNA and CDR2 YNFKEQ. Deletions cut 0 bases from V and 2 bases from J, with 11 bases between. The CDR3 runs to 16 residues.

The V call is TRBV19, the J call TRBJ2-7; TRBD2 aligns across 11 bases. The CDR3 sequence is 15 residues long. Per germline, CDR1 LNHDA and CDR2 SQIVND (reference sequence). J gave up 4 bases and V 2 bases, and 4 bases lay outside the gene matches. The chain's CDR3 is CASSIFGTSGYEQYF. The DNA for the CDR3 is TGTGCCAGTAGTATATTCGGGACTAGCGGTTACGAGCAGTACTTC.

The chain uses TRBV4-2 and TRBJ1-2, with 8 bases that match TRBD1. Trimming cost V 0 bases and J 4 bases; bases outside gene matches: 1. The CDR3 consists of 14 residues. The germline V gene has CDR1 LGHNA and CDR2 YNFKEQ. This CDR3 is CASSQDGQGYGYTF. The CDR3 nucleotides are TGTGCCAGCAGCCAAGATGGACAGGGCTATGGCTACACCTTC.

J is TRBJ2-1 and V is TRBV29-1, with 7 bases matching TRBD2. After removal of 6 bases from V and 6 bases from J, the junction contained 8 bases not matched to a gene. Germline assignment: CDR1 SQVTM and CDR2 ANQGSEA. The CDR3 contains 13 residues. The CDR3 protein is CSVGGGGLNEQFF. The CDR3 coding sequence is TGCAGCGTGGGCGGGGGAGGTCTCAATGAGCAGTTCTTC.

This clone was found once. This sequence joins TRBV5-4 and TRBJ2-1; 9 nucleotides match TRBD2. Germline loops: CDR1 SGHNT, CDR2 YYREEE (reference sequence). The CDR3 spans 18 residues. The V and J ends lost 0 bases and 3 bases, in that order; junction bases with no gene match: 10. CDR3 region: CASSLGPWREGGYNEQFF. The CDR3 coding sequence is TGTGCCAGCAGCTTGGGCCCATGGCGGGAGGGGGGCTACAATGAGCAGTTCTTC.

The gene calls are TRBV9 and TRBJ2-1; 8 positions agree with TRBD1. The germline V gene encodes CDR1 SGDLS and CDR2 YYNGEE. V shed 4 bases and J 7 bases; nucleotides not matched to a gene: 10. This CDR3 has 15 amino acids. The CDR3 bases are TGTGCCAGCAGCCCTGACAGGGGTGTTAAGAATGAGCAGTTCTTC. Translated: CASSPDRGVKNEQFF.

This chain joins TRBV19 and TRBJ2-3; 11 nucleotides align to TRBD2. CDR3 length: 15 residues. Per germline, CDR1 LNHDA and CDR2 SQIVND (reference sequence). V gave up 5 bases and J gave up 4 bases; unmatched junction bases: 5. CDR3 sequence reads: CASSPLAGASDTQYF. The CDR3 DNA follows: TGTGCCAGTAGTCCACTAGCGGGAGCGTCAGATACGCAGTATTTT.

The chain is built from TRBV7-9 and TRBJ2-7, with 9 positions matching TRBD1. This CDR3 contains 15 residues. J gave up 4 bases and V 5 bases, and 9 bases lay outside the gene matches. Germline V CDR1 and CDR2: SEHNR, FQNEAQ (reference sequence). CDR3 in amino acids: CASSPRDRVLYEQYF. CDR3 in DNA: TGTGCCAGCAGCCCAAGGGACAGGGTTCTTTACGAGCAGTACTTC.

The DNA for the CDR3 is TGTGCCTGGAGTAATCCGTCTAGCGGGACTAATGAGCAGTTCTTC. This gives the protein CAWSNPSSGTNEQFF. The chain combines TRBV30 with TRBJ2-1, with TRBD2 matching over 9 bases. This CDR3 is built from 15 residues. Germline V gene data show CDR1 as GTSNPN and CDR2 as SVGIG (reference sequence). V lost 2 bases and J lost 7; bases outside the gene matches: 9. Full variable domain (rest looked up from reference TRBV30 and TRBJ2-1): SQTIHQWPATLVQPVGSPLSLECTVEGTSNPNLYWYRQAAGRGLQLLFYSVGIGQISSEVPQNLSASRPQDRQFILSSKKLLLSDSGFYLCAWSNPSSGTNEQFFGPGTRLTVL.

The chain uses TRBV7-2 and TRBJ1-1, with no clear D. The CDR3 is 13 residues long. V was shortened by 3 bases and J by 3 bases, with 8 bases between the two germline ends. From germline, CDR1 is SGHTA and CDR2 FQGNSA. CDR3 bases: TGTGCCAGCAGCTTCGCTGGAGACACTGAAGCTTTCTTT. This translates into CASSFAGDTEAFF.

CDR3 loop: CASTRQGADTQYF. Written as DNA, the CDR3 is TGTGCCAGCACAAGACAGGGGGCAGATACGCAGTATTTT. The chain is built from TRBV28 and TRBJ2-3; 9 bases match TRBD1. The junction had 3 bases not matched to a gene; V was cut back by 7 bases and J by 4 bases. The germline CDR1 and CDR2 sequences are MDHEN and SYDVKM. CDR3 size: 13 residues.

This chain joins TRBV5-1 and TRBJ1-2; tentative D call: TRBD1 (6 bases). Germline CDR1 SGHRS, CDR2 YFSETQ. The V end lost 9 bases, the J end lost 4 bases, and 19 bases lay between the germline ends. This CDR3 comprises 14 residues. The CDR3 loop is CATSGTQSTYGYTF. The CDR3 coding sequence is TGCGCCACCTCCGGGACACAATCGACCTATGGCTACACCTTC.